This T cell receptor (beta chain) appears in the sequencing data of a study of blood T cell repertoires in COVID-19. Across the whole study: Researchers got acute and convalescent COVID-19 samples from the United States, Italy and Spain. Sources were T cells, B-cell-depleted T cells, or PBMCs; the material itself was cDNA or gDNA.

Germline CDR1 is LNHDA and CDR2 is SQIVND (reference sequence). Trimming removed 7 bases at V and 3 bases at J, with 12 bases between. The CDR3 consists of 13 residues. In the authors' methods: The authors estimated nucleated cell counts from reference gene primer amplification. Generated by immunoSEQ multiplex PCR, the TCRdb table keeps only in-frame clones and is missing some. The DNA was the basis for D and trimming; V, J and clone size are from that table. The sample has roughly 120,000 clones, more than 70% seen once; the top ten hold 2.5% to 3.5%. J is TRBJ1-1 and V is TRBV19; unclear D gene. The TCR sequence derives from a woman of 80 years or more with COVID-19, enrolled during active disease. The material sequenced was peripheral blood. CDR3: CASTYLGDTEAFF. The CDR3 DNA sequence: TGTGCCAGTACTTACCTGGGAGACACTGAAGCTTTCTTT.